Below, one T cell receptor (beta chain) is given with its context. The antigen it recognizes is unknown. The record has no base qualities; no much larger clone is one base away. The sample originates from a study of cytomegalovirus exposure and HLA in healthy donors (dated by TCRdb to 2017 to 2019). Some background on the complete study: An earlier analysis of some 620 of the donors reported 250 to 300 Gb of sequence data and 117 million unique TCR beta sequences obtained from some 200 million T cells. Roughly 290 gigabases of sequencing data and around 88 million unique TCR sequences made up an early release that covered about 640 HLA-typed donors. The genetic ancestry cluster associated with self-reported Caucasian donors included 81% of the roughly 410 genotyped donors. The study was designed to test whether signatures of past pathogen exposure could be identified by cataloging public T cell receptors. Using immunosequencing, the study profiled T cell repertoires from 666 subjects and related those repertoires to cytomegalovirus serostatus. A separate validation cohort of 100 to 150 different subjects was used in addition to the approximately 700-subject first cohort. To predict cytomegalovirus infection status, the study brought together high-throughput TCR immunosequencing, statistical association of individual TCRs with disease status, and machine learning. In a later analysis, previously published TCR beta repertoires from several hundred donors were re-analyzed and high-resolution HLA genotyping was added so that TCR occurrence patterns could be studied. Rather than using new phenotypic data, the later analysis identified candidate immune exposures from TCR beta sequences and from how often those sequences occurred across donors. An earlier analysis of approximately 580 of the donors used high-throughput TCR beta sequencing to judge whether each TCR beta V gene segment behaved as functional or pseudogenic. Donor age, sex, ethnicity and CMV serostatus were compiled together with the repertoire data. A later genetic analysis used genome-wide SNP genotypes for about three fifths of the 666 donors, treating that subset as a discovery cohort. Every discovery cohort repertoire had been produced on one sequencing platform. Class I and class II HLA loci were covered by the typing at four-digit resolution. Typing coverage differed by locus: A, B, C, DRB1 and DQB1 were typed in about 620-630 donors, DQA1 in roughly 510, DPA1 in 600 to 610, and DPB1 in roughly 450. A handful of DR-DQ haplotypes were handled as single units for association and clustering because linkage in the cohort was strong. On average, roughly 250,000 unique TCR beta nucleotide sequences were sequenced per donor among 398 genotyped donors of the cohort, with 15% to 20% of those sequences being non-productive. What the work shows at the level of the full study, not this receptor alone: Correlated functional status among segregating V segments might be attributable to linkage disequilibrium, but an unknown experimental factor could not be ruled out. The only immune exposure information available for the cohort was CMV serostatus. A further reported finding was that TCR beta sequences accurately predicted the HLA-A and HLA-B alleles for most subjects in the first cohort. Three of the identified cytomegalovirus-associated TCR beta chains were confirmed in vitro to be specific for cytomegalovirus antigens. Assigning TCR associations to individual alleles was difficult when HLA alleles, especially DR and DQ, strongly co-occurred. Compared with equally common non-associated chains, HLA-associated TCR beta chains in a later analysis were more clonally expanded and had lower generation probabilities. According to a later genetic analysis, donors in an Asian-associated ancestry cluster had fewer N-insertions in productive TCRs than the approximately 650-donor mean. This cohort had only TCR beta chains sequenced, and the lack of alpha or paired-chain data limited which features could be detected. While some public TCRs were present in many individuals, most TCR sequences turned up only very rarely across donors. Because counts were too low, about 18 rarely observed V segments, including chromosome 9 orphons, were excluded from the earlier analysis of some 540 of the donors. Sequencing depth was assumed to be roughly uniform across donors in the presence/absence analyses, though that assumption may not hold. Most CMV-associated TCR beta chains appeared to be HLA-restricted in a later analysis, and the HLA associations seemed to be driven largely by CMV exposure. A total of 150 or so TCR beta chains were listed by the study as associated with cytomegalovirus. An earlier analysis of approximately 530 of the donors showed that most TCR beta V segments appeared in productive rearrangements either about 87% or about 30% of the time, which broadly matched IMGT annotations. It was suggested by the authors that the approach could potentially be generalized to other disease states and immunological phenotypes. In a later genetic analysis, a missense DCLRE1C variant was associated with V-gene and J-gene trimming of TCR beta chains, and the association was replicated in an independent cohort. Some IMGT-functional V segments, including TRBV6-2 and TRBV6-3, could not be distinguished by the 87-base-pair reads and were therefore excluded. In a later analysis, 15,000 to 20,000 TCR beta sequences were associated with specific HLA alleles at a false discovery rate of 0.05. According to a later analysis, TCR association rates differed among HLA loci, with DRB1 alleles showing the most associated TCRs and HLA-C alleles showing the fewest. A cluster of highly shared sequence variants was judged likely to represent a technical artifact of the sequencing pipeline. In a later analysis, several top co-occurrence clusters were reported to appear linked to parvovirus B19, influenza, CMV and Epstein-Barr virus. Because HLA typing was missing for some donors at each locus, association tests included only the typed subset. Cytomegalovirus status was reported to be diagnosed by the classifier with high specificity and sensitivity in both the original and validation cohorts.

The cohort comprised fewer than 750 healthy bone marrow donors. At the time of sampling, every cohort member was nominally healthy, though immune exposures that went unrecorded were likely present. The donor was CMV seronegative and belonged to the group of more than 300 seronegative cohort members. A peripheral blood sample was collected from each donor, and TCR beta sequencing was performed on peripheral blood mononuclear cells. The Qiagen DNeasy Blood Extraction Kit was used to extract genomic DNA from the blood cell samples. The protocol used for the library was the immunoSEQ multiplex PCR assay. For the multiplex PCR, a mixture combining 60 forward primers for TCR Vbeta segments and 13 reverse primers for TCR Jbeta segments was used. A multiplex PCR assay on genomic DNA amplified the CDR3 region of rearranged TCR beta genes. Amplified TCR beta libraries were sequenced as 87-base-pair reads on the Illumina HiSeq System. The authors' pipeline ran thus. A later analysis counted some 74 million unique TCR beta chains across the 640 or so repertoires, and 10 million to 12 million of these chains were shared by at least two donors. A nearest-neighbor algorithm error-corrected the raw reads and collapsed the reads into unique sequences, merging closely related sequences to remove PCR and sequencing errors. V, D and J gene segments were assigned by aligning CDR3 sequences to IMGT reference sequences. Each retained sequence needed at least a six-nucleotide match to both a V gene segment and a J gene segment. A rearrangement was called productive if the CDR3 had no stop codons and remained in frame with V and J, and every other rearrangement was called non-productive. CDR3 was defined according to IMGT convention as the region running from the second conserved V-encoded cysteine to the conserved J-encoded phenylalanine. The earlier analysis of 550 to 650 of the donors excluded any sequence lacking an unambiguous match to a single V gene segment. An earlier analysis of a few hundred of the donors called V segments functional above 56.7% productive rearrangements and segregating when the between-donor standard deviation exceeded 5%. A statistical classification framework was built for diagnosing cytomegalovirus status from the catalog of TCR beta chain sequences. V and J gene assignment, in a later analysis, came from comparing TCR nucleotide sequences with IMGT/GENE-DB human TR gene sequences. A later analysis assigned CDR3 sequences and most-parsimonious VDJ recombination scenarios with the TCRdist pipeline. In a later analysis, each TCR beta chain was defined by its CDR3 amino acid sequence together with its V-gene family, and reads without a unique V-gene family were excluded. As a way to deal with suspected cross-contamination and a sequencing artifact, a later analysis dropped approximately 570 nucleotide sequences that were highly shared and had low generation probability. In a later analysis, a clonal expansion index for each public chain was calculated from normalized within-repertoire ranks of inferred template counts. Generation probabilities in a later analysis came from a VDJ recombination model fitted to out-of-frame rearrangements, and those results were checked against IGoR. In a later analysis, hypergeometric tests were used to score TCR-TCR, TCR-HLA and TCR-CMV co-occurrence, with a repertoire-size bias correction applied to TCR pairs. In a later analysis, false discovery rates were estimated by permuting HLA or CMV assignments 20 times. In a later analysis, co-occurring TCRs were grouped using DBSCAN, and TCRdist sequence similarity was added for clustering within HLA-allele-positive subsets. Repertoires with fewer than 30,000 or more than 120,000 public chains were left out of co-occurrence clustering, as were about 5 repertoires with anomalous nucleotide sharing. TCRdb mirrors the immuneACCESS table, restricted to in-frame sequences. Some clones are absent from its copies; in checked studies, under half trace to an unresolved V gene, and the reason for the others is unknown. The V and J calls and clone size come from that table; D and trimming were worked out from the DNA. This sample has about 200,000 clones in its table, and around four fifths of those were observed once. Roughly 2.5% of the sample comes from the top ten.

The CDR3, from cysteine to phenylalanine, totals 16 residues. Of all the DNA, just the CDR3 is kept, 48 bases in frame from base 1. V lost 4 bases and J lost 1 base, and the count of bases not matched to a germline gene is 10. According to the germline V gene, CDR1 reads LGHNA and CDR2 reads YNFKEQ. Sequenced: PBMCs. The TCR comes from a woman aged 40 to 50 in good health and CMV-seronegative. The chain employs TRBV4-2 and TRBJ2-7; 7 junctional bases match TRBD2. The DNA sequence follows: TGTGCCAGCAGCCTCTTCACTGCGGGGGAGTCCTACGAGCAGTACTTC. Its amino acids are CASSLFTAGESYEQYF.